The source of this T cell receptor beta chain is a study of T cells in Graves' hyperthyroidism and ophthalmopathy. Study results and limitations: Model-based prediction identified ophthalmopathy a median roughly 5.9 months prior to its onset.

This clonotype was observed many times. Antigen unknown. In germline, CDR1 is MNHEY, CDR2 SVGEGT. The V end was cut by 5 bases, the J end by 9 bases, with 14 bases between. This CDR3 contains 13 residues. TCR beta CDR3 sequences were amplified from RNA transcripts. An initial round of RT-PCR targeting the TCR CDR3 relied on the HTBI primer set. In TCRdb, the multiplex PCR reads were re-called with MiXCR into one record per CDR3 protein. Found here are 190,000 or so distinct CDR3 sequences, around 19% of them singletons; the top ten hold 44%. Patients counted as stable if ophthalmopathy did not develop within 18 months. Fresh peripheral blood, 9.5 to 10 ml of it, supplied the PBMCs.

The clonotype was recovered from a man between 35 and 55 years old with Graves' hyperthyroidism. The sample was blood. The genes are TRBV6-2 or TRBV6-3 and TRBJ2-1; D call uncertain. CDR3 in amino acids: CASSILGRSEQFF. In DNA form, the CDR3 reads TGTGCCAGCAGTATCCTAGGGCGTAGTGAGCAGTTCTTC.